Listed here is a single TCR beta chain. This record comes from a study of technical replicates of blood from a handful of donors. The table came from immunoSEQ multiplex PCR; TCRdb's copy has only in-frame clones and leaves some out. The sample lists about 84,000 clones; 97% were seen once. The receptor comes from a human donor in good health. The sample was T cells isolated from PBMCs.

For the CDR3, the DNA is TGTGCCAGCAGTTCTGGGCGGAGCGGGAGTTACGAGCAGTACTTC. Its protein is CASSSGRSGSYEQYF. The gene calls are TRBV27 and TRBJ2-7, with TRBD2 identical over 8 bases. CDR1 and CDR2 (germline): MNHEY, SMNVEV (reference sequence). The ends lost 4 bases at V and 4 bases at J; junction bases unmatched: 9. The CDR3 sequence is 15 residues long.